This TCR beta chain was recovered during a study of response to subunit inactivated influenza vaccine. V gave up 5 bases and J gave up 13 bases; unmatched junction bases: 7. The CDR3 runs to 12 residues. TCRdb independently ran MiXCR on the RT-PCR reads; one entry per CDR3 protein. The data hold 530,000 or so distinct CDR3 sequences, with approximately 24% observed a single time. General study points: Few new T cells, the authors suggested, are recruited by each seasonal influenza vaccination.

Points on this clonotype: Antigen unknown.

The rearrangement links TRBV12-3 or TRBV12-4 to TRBJ2-2; 7 bases are shared with TRBD1. The sample consisted of CD4+ T cells sorted from PBMCs, taken around 5 days after vaccination. The clonotype comes from a man in his forties or fifties who received an inactivated influenza vaccine. The CDR3 here is CASSQGDQGLFF. CDR3 bases: TGTGCCAGCAGTCAGGGGGACCAAGGGCTGTTTTTT.